The rows below give T cell receptor beta chains drawn from one sample of a study of early T cells in non-severe SARS-CoV-2 infection. A single record per CDR3 protein comes from TCRdb applying MiXCR to the 5' RACE reads. The sample contains around 49,000 distinct CDR3 sequences, roughly 11% of which appear only once. The specimen sequenced was whole blood. These receptors were collected from an adult who was a healthcare worker with PCR-confirmed SARS-CoV-2 infection or an uninfected control (not recorded which). The CDR3 runs from the conserved cysteine through the conserved F or W. Each record gives: D gene, clone size, V gene, J gene, CDR3 DNA, CDR3 protein. D genes are given only for firm matches. Clone size is stated in some rows and not others, as once, few, many or a class when expanded.

TRBD2	many	TRBV6-4	TRBJ2-1	TGTGCCAGCAGTGAGCTAGCGGGAGTGTTCAATGAGCAGTTCTTC	CASSELAGVFNEQFF
-	many	TRBV9	TRBJ1-6	TGTGCCAGCAGCGTAAGACAGTATAATTCACCCCTCCACTTT	CASSVRQYNSPLHF
-	-	TRBV7-6	TRBJ2-1	TGTGCCAGCAGCTTTTGCCCCCCCGATAGCTCCTACAATGAGCAGTTCTTC	CASSFCPPDSSYNEQFF
-	few	TRBV7-9	TRBJ2-5	TGTGCCAGCAGCCGCTCTGTGAGACAAGAGACCCAGTACTTC	CASSRSVRQETQYF
-	-	TRBV29-1	TRBJ2-3	TGCAGCGGCTCCAGGGCGGCAGATACGCAGTATTTT	CSGSRAADTQYF
-	few	TRBV4-3	TRBJ2-2	TGCGCCAGCAGCCAAGCTAGACGGAACACCGGGGAGCTGTTTTTT	CASSQARRNTGELFF
TRBD1	large	TRBV7-2	TRBJ1-5	TGTGCCAGCAGCTCACAGGGGGCACAGCCCCAGCATTTT	CASSSQGAQPQHF
-	-	TRBV7-6	TRBJ2-3	TGTGCCAGCAGCTTAGCCGGGCCAAGGCGGGATACGCAGTATTTT	CASSLAGPRRDTQYF
-	-	TRBV7-8	TRBJ2-1	TGTGCCAGCAGCTTAGTTCGCCCTGGCCTAGCGCTGGATCACTACTACAATGAGCAGTTCTTC	CASSLVRPGLALDHYYNEQFF
-	many	TRBV3-1	TRBJ2-1	TGTGCCAGCAGCCCCCAGGGGGGGCGAGTCAATGAGCAGTTCTTC	CASSPQGGRVNEQFF
TRBD2	-	TRBV20-1	TRBJ2-3	TGCAGTGCAAGACTAGCGGGAGGGCCTGATATCACAGATACGCAGTATTTT	CSARLAGGPDITDTQYF
-	-	TRBV5-1	TRBJ2-1	TGCGCCAGCAGCTTGTCCGGCCAACCCCCCAATGAGCAGTTCTTC	CASSLSGQPPNEQFF
TRBD2	few	TRBV15	TRBJ2-1	TGTGCCACCAGCAGTCTACTAGCGGGAGGCCACAATGAGCAGTTCTTC	CATSSLLAGGHNEQFF
TRBD1	many	TRBV7-9	TRBJ1-1	TGTGCCAGCAGCCGGGACAGGGGATCGAACACTGAAGCTTTCTTT	CASSRDRGSNTEAFF